This T cell receptor beta chain stems from a study of T cell responses to AZD1222 COVID-19 vaccine. Study-level background: The study pooled second doses at about 4 or about 12 weeks. Study observations and caveats: Spike as a whole was targeted by vaccine-associated CD4 TCRs, dominant at 160-218 and 743-854.

CDR1 is SEHNR and CDR2 is FQNEAQ in the germline V gene (reference sequence). The CDR3 is 14 residues long. The V end was cut by 0 bases, the J end by 8 bases, with 11 bases between. Measured with immunoSEQ multiplex PCR; TCRdb has only the in-frame clones, and not every one. In the table there are over 100,000 clones, around 93% of which are singletons. Of note for this clone: The target antigen is unknown.

The rearrangement uses TRBV7-9 and TRBJ2-1, with D maybe TRBD2 (6 bases). This receptor was taken from an adult in good health. The sequencing used peripheral blood, collected on day 0 of AZD1222 vaccination. In DNA, the CDR3 is TGTGCCAGCAGCTTAGCGGGAGGAATCTATGAGCAGTTCTTC. Its protein is CASSLAGGIYEQFF.